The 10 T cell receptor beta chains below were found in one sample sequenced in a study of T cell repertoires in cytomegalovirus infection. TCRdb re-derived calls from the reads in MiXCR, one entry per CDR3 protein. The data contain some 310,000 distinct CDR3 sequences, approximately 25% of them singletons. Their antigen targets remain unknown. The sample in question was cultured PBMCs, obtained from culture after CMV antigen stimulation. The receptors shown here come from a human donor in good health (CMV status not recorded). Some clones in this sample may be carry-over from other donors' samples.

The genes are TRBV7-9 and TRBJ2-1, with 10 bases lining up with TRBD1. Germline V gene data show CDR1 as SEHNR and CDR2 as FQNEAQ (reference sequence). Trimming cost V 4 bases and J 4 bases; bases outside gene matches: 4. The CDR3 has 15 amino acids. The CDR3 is CASSYPDRGYNEQFF. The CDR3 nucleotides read TGTGCCAGCAGCTATCCGGACAGGGGGTACAATGAGCAGTTCTTC.

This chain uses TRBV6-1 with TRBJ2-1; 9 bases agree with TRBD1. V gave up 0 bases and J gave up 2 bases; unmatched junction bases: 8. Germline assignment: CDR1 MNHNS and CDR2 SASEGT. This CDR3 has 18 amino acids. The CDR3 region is CASSEAGQGLGPYNEQFF. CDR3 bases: TGTGCCAGCAGTGAAGCGGGACAGGGTTTGGGCCCCTACAATGAGCAGTTCTTC.

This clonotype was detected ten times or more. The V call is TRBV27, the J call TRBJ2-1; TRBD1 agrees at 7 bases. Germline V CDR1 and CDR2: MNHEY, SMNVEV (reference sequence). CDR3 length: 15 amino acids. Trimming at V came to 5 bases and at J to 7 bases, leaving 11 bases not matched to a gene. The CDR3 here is CASSPTRQGRNEQFF. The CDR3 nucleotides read TGTGCCAGCAGTCCGACCCGACAGGGAAGGAATGAGCAGTTCTTC.

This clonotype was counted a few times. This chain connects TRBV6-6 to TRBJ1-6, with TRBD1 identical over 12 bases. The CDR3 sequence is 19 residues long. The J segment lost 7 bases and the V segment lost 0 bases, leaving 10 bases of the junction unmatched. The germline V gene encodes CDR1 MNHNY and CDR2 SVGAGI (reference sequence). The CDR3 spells CASSYSPGQGAGNNSPLHF. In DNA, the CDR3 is TGTGCCAGCAGTTACTCTCCGGGACAGGGGGCGGGTAACAATTCACCCCTCCACTTT.

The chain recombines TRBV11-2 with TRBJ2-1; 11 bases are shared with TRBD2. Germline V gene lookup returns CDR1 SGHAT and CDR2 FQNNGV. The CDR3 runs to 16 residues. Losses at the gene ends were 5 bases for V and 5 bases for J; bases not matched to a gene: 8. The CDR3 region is CASSRGLAGLHNEQFF. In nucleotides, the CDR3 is TGTGCCAGCAGCAGAGGACTAGCGGGTTTACACAATGAGCAGTTCTTC.

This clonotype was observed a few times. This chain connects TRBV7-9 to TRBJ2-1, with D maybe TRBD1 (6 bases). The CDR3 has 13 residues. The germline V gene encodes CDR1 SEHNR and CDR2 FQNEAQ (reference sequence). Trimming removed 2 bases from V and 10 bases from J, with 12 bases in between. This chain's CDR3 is CASSLNRVDEQFF. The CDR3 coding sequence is TGTGCCAGCAGCTTAAACAGGGTAGACGAGCAGTTCTTC.

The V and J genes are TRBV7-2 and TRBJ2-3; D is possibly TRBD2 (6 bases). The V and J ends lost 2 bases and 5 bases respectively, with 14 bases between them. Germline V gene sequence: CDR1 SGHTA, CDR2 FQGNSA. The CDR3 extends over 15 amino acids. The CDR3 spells CASSLRLASGDTQYF. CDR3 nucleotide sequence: TGTGCCAGCAGCTTAAGGCTAGCGTCGGGAGATACGCAGTATTTT.

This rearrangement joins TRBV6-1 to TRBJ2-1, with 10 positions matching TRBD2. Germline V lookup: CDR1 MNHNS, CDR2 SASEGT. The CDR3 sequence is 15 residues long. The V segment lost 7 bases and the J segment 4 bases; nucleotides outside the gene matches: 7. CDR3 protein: CASTPTSGSYNEQFF. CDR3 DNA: TGTGCCAGCACCCCGACTAGCGGGTCTTACAATGAGCAGTTCTTC.

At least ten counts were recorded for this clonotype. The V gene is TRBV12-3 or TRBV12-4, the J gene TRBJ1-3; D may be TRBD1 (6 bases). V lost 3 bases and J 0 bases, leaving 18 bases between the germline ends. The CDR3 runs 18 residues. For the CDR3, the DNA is TGTGCCAGCAGTTTCTTCGGACGCAGGGGATCCTCTGGAAACACCATATATTTT. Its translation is CASSFFGRRGSSGNTIYF.

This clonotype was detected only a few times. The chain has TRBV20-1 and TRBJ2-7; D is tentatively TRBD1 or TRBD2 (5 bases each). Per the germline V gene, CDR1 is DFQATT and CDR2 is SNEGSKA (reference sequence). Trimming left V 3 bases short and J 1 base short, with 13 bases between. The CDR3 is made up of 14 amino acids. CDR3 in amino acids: CSARGTETSYEQYF. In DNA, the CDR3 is TGCAGTGCTAGGGGGACCGAAACTTCCTACGAGCAGTACTTC.